A selection of T cell receptor beta chains follows, all from one sample in a study of blood T cell repertoires in COVID-19. Libraries were prepared by immunoSEQ multiplex PCR; TCRdb keeps only in-frame clonotypes and omits some of them. Among over 250,000 clones listed, around nine tenths were seen once. Source material: PBMCs or T cells enriched from blood (not recorded which). Receptors originate from a woman in her sixties in a cohort exposed to, infected with or recovered from COVID-19 (not recorded which). CDR3s include the opening cysteine and the closing phenylalanine or tryptophan. The order of the fields is V gene, J gene, D gene, clone size, CDR3 DNA, CDR3 protein. D genes are given only for firm matches. A row's size may be missing; if present it is once, few, many or a size class.

TRBV12-3/TRBV12-4	TRBJ2-3	.	.	TGTGCCAGCAGTTCTAGCACAGATACGCAGTATTTT	CASSSSTDTQYF
TRBV5-1	TRBJ2-7	.	once	TGCGCCAGCAATGGAGATAGTTACGAGCAGTACTTC	CASNGDSYEQYF
TRBV5-3	TRBJ2-7	.	many	TGTGCCAGAAGCTTGCCAGGGGCGGGGGTCTCCTCCTACGAGCAGTACTTC	CARSLPGAGVSSYEQYF
TRBV24-1	TRBJ2-7	.	.	TGTGCCACCAGCGATACCCGGCAGGCCCTTCCATTTAGTGTTGGCGAGCAGTACTTC	CATSDTRQALPFSVGEQYF
TRBV5-1	TRBJ1-4	TRBD1	.	TGCGCCAGCAGCTTGCCGGGACAGGGAATTGAAAAACTGTTTTTT	CASSLPGQGIEKLFF
TRBV30	TRBJ2-7	.	few	TGTGCCTGGGAGGGGCGCGAGCAGTACTTC	CAWEGREQYF
TRBV7-2	TRBJ2-1	TRBD2	.	TGTGCCAGCAGAAATGGAGCGGGAGGGTCCTACAATGAGCAGTTCTTC	CASRNGAGGSYNEQFF
TRBV7-9	TRBJ1-1	TRBD1	.	TGTGCCAGCAGCTTTTGGACAGGCTTGAACACTGAAGCTTTCTTT	CASSFWTGLNTEAFF
TRBV3-1/TRBV3-2	TRBJ2-7	TRBD2	.	TGTGCCAGCAGCCGGACTAGTCACGAGCAGTACTTC	CASSRTSHEQYF
TRBV10-3	TRBJ2-1	TRBD2	.	TGTGCCACCCAAGTTTCTAGCGGGGGAAACAATGAGCAGTTCTTC	CATQVSSGGNNEQFF
TRBV7-2	TRBJ2-2	TRBD2	.	TGTGCCAGCAGCTTAGCGGCTAGCGGGACCACCGGGGAGCTGTTTTTT	CASSLAASGTTGELFF
TRBV6-2/TRBV6-3	TRBJ2-7	TRBD1	.	TGTGCCAGCAGTTACCGGGCGACAGGGCTTCTAAGCTACGAGCAGTACTTC	CASSYRATGLLSYEQYF
TRBV18	TRBJ1-1	.	.	TGTGCCAGCTCACCAGTCGGGGGAAGGACTGAAGCTTTCTTT	CASSPVGGRTEAFF
TRBV28	TRBJ1-1	TRBD1	.	TGTGCCAGCAGTTTGGTGGGACAGATTTATGAAGCTTTCTTT	CASSLVGQIYEAFF
TRBV6-5	TRBJ1-4	.	once	TGTGCCAGCAGGCGTGCCCATGAAAAACTGTTTTTT	CASRRAHEKLFF
TRBV5-4	TRBJ1-4	.	.	TGTGCCAGCAGCTTGGGGGGAGAGAGTGAAAAACTGTTTTTT	CASSLGGESEKLFF
TRBV6-6	TRBJ1-5	.	.	TGTGCCAGCAGTCCCCGCCAGGTGGCATATAGCAATCAGCCCCAGCATTTT	CASSPRQVAYSNQPQHF
TRBV11-2	TRBJ2-1	TRBD1	once	TGTGCCAGCAGCTATCGTGGAGTCCAACAGGGGATACGTCTGGATGAGCAGTTCTTC	CASSYRGVQQGIRLDEQFF
TRBV27	TRBJ2-7	TRBD2	.	TGTGCCAGCAGTGCGGGGGGCAACGAGCAGTACTTC	CASSAGGNEQYF
TRBV7-9	TRBJ1-1	TRBD1	.	TGTGCCAGCAGCTCTCTGCCGGGACAGGGAATTGAAGCTTTCTTT	CASSSLPGQGIEAFF
TRBV4-2	TRBJ2-5	.	.	TGTGCCAGCAGCCAAGGACAAGGACGGGATGCGCGAGAGACCCAGTACTTC	CASSQGQGRDARETQYF
TRBV5-8	TRBJ2-6	TRBD1	.	TGTGCCAGCACCATGGGCAGGGGGATGTCTGGGGCCAACGTCCTGACTTTC	CASTMGRGMSGANVLTF
TRBV21-1	TRBJ2-6	.	.	TGTGCCAGCAGCAAAGGGGCAGGGCTCTCTGGGGCCAACGTCCTGACTTTC	CASSKGAGLSGANVLTF
TRBV2	TRBJ2-5	TRBD1	.	TGTGCCAGCAGTGGAGGGGGCGCCGCCCAGACCCAGTACTTC	CASSGGGAAQTQYF
TRBV19	TRBJ2-1	TRBD2	once	TGTGCCAGTAGAGAGGCGGGAGGGAACAATGAGCAGTTCTTC	CASREAGGNNEQFF
TRBV6-5	TRBJ2-7	.	once	TGTGCCAGCAACCTAGAGAGGTCCTACGAGCAGTACTTC	CASNLERSYEQYF
TRBV24-1	TRBJ2-7	.	.	TGTGCCACCAGTGACACGACAGGTTATGAGCAGTACTTC	CATSDTTGYEQYF
TRBV28	TRBJ1-6	TRBD1	once	TGTGCCAGCAGACTCGACAGGGTTAATTCACCCCTCCACTTT	CASRLDRVNSPLHF
TRBV7-7	TRBJ1-3	.	.	TGTGCTAGCAGCCTGGGCTTAGGCTCTGGAAACACCATATATTTT	CASSLGLGSGNTIYF
TRBV3-1/TRBV3-2	TRBJ2-3	.	few	TGTGCCAGCAGCCAAGAGAGTCGGGGTACGCAGTATTTT	CASSQESRGTQYF
TRBV6-5	TRBJ2-5	.	.	TGTGCCAGCAGCATCGGATCCACAGGGAAAGAGACCCAGTACTTC	CASSIGSTGKETQYF
TRBV2	TRBJ2-5	TRBD2	once	TGTGCCAGCAGTGCCCCCACTAGCGGGAGGGAGACCCAGTACTTC	CASSAPTSGRETQYF
TRBV14	TRBJ1-1	.	.	TGTGCCAGCAGCCGCCTCCAGGGCGGGAACACTGAAGCTTTCTTT	CASSRLQGGNTEAFF
TRBV2	TRBJ2-5	.	few	TGTGCCAGCAGTGAAGGGACAGAAGAGACCCAGTACTTC	CASSEGTEETQYF
TRBV6-5	TRBJ1-1	.	.	TGTGCCAGCAGTTACCAGGGCCGGAGGAACACTGAAGCTTTCTTT	CASSYQGRRNTEAFF
TRBV4-1	TRBJ2-1	.	.	TGCGCCAGCAGCCAAGCCGACTTATACAATGAGCAGTTCTTC	CASSQADLYNEQFF
TRBV28	TRBJ1-1	TRBD1	.	TGTGCCAGCAGTTTCGGACAGGGGGGAACTTTGAACACTGAAGCTTTCTTT	CASSFGQGGTLNTEAFF
TRBV5-1	TRBJ2-2	TRBD2	.	TGCGCCAGCAGCTTGGCGCCTAGCGGAACGAACACCGGGGAGCTGTTTTTT	CASSLAPSGTNTGELFF
TRBV7-3	TRBJ2-3	.	.	TGTGCCAGCGCCCTGGGGAGGTACCGGGGAGATACGCAGTATTTT	CASALGRYRGDTQYF
TRBV12-5	TRBJ2-3	TRBD1	.	TGTGCTAGTGGTTTGCAGGGGGCAGCAGATACGCAGTATTTT	CASGLQGAADTQYF